Listed here are 10 T cell receptor beta chains from one sample, sequenced in a study of T cell responses to AZD1222 COVID-19 vaccine. The repertoire was sequenced with immunoSEQ multiplex PCR; TCRdb's copy has only in-frame clones and lacks some. This sample has 150,000 to 200,000 clones, with about 89% found just once. Source: peripheral blood, taken on day 0 of AZD1222 vaccination. These TCRs come from an adult in good health.

This rearrangement joins TRBV5-5 to TRBJ1-2; TRBD1 aligns across 10 bases. Trimming took 3 bases from V and 6 from J; bases not matched to a gene: 5. The CDR3 has 14 residues. The germline V gene encodes CDR1 SGHKS and CDR2 YYEKEE (reference sequence). The chain's CDR3 is CASSSTGGVDGYTF. The DNA for the CDR3 is TGTGCCAGCAGCTCGACAGGGGGCGTCGATGGCTACACCTTC.

This rearrangement joins TRBV9 to TRBJ2-2, with 7 bases lining up with TRBD1. The trim removed 4 bases at V and 4 bases at J, leaving 4 bases unmatched. The CDR3 is 14 residues long. Germline V lookup: CDR1 SGDLS, CDR2 YYNGEE. CDR3 in amino acids: CASSQGTVTGELFF. Here the CDR3 DNA reads TGTGCCAGCAGCCAAGGGACAGTCACCGGGGAGCTGTTTTTT.

The CDR3 protein is CASSLAGQGYNEQFF. The CDR3 DNA follows: TGCGCCAGCAGCTTGGCGGGACAGGGATACAATGAGCAGTTCTTC. This chain joins TRBV5-1 and TRBJ2-1; 9 bases match TRBD1. The CDR3 covers 15 residues. Germline CDR1 is SGHRS and CDR2 is YFSETQ. J gave up 4 bases and V 0 bases, and 2 bases lay outside the gene matches.

The chain couples TRBV7-9 to TRBJ2-7; tentatively, D is TRBD1 (5 bases). This CDR3 spans 14 amino acids. Per the germline V gene, CDR1 is SEHNR and CDR2 is FQNEAQ (reference sequence). V was cut by 5 bases and J by 5 bases, with 16 bases left in between. The CDR3 DNA is TGTGCCAGCAGCCTCACCCAGGGCAACCACGAGCAGTACTTC. The encoded protein is CASSLTQGNHEQYF.

The J gene is TRBJ1-3, the V gene TRBV4-2; 12 positions agree with TRBD1. The ends lost 0 bases at V and 5 bases at J; junction bases unmatched: 5. CDR1 and CDR2 (germline): LGHNA, YNFKEQ. CDR3 length: 17 amino acids. CDR3 coding DNA: TGTGCCAGCAGCCAAGATACGGGGACAGGGGGCAGAAACACCATATATTTT. Protein product: CASSQDTGTGGRNTIYF.

The chain couples TRBV27 to TRBJ2-3, with D possibly being TRBD1 or TRBD2 (6 bases each). Trimming left V 4 bases short and J 2 bases short, with 16 bases between. This CDR3 region has 16 residues. Germline V gene lookup returns CDR1 MNHEY and CDR2 SMNVEV (reference sequence). CDR3 sequence reads: CASSSAGAGHTDTQYF. In DNA form, the CDR3 reads TGTGCCAGCAGTTCCGCGGGTGCGGGACACACAGATACGCAGTATTTT.

The chain links TRBV15 to TRBJ2-1; a weak D match, TRBD1 (6 bases). The CDR3 has 16 residues. V was cut by 0 bases and J by 8 bases, with 17 bases left in between. CDR1 and CDR2 from the germline V gene are LNHNV and YYDKDF (reference sequence). CDR3 region: CATSRDPGFSGDEQFF. The CDR3 region has the DNA TGTGCCACCAGCAGAGACCCAGGGTTTTCAGGGGATGAGCAGTTCTTC.

Only one count was recorded for this clone. The J gene is TRBJ1-1, the V gene TRBV4-2; tentative D call: TRBD1 (6 bases). Deletions cut 4 bases from V and 2 bases from J, with 14 bases between. Germline lookup yields CDR1 LGHNA and CDR2 YNFKEQ. This CDR3 contains 15 residues. For the CDR3, the DNA is TGTGCCAGCAGCCCCGGACAGCAGGGTAACACTGAAGCTTTCTTT. It yields the protein CASSPGQQGNTEAFF.

The V and J genes are TRBV19 and TRBJ1-1, with D possibly matching TRBD1 (5 bases). Germline assignment: CDR1 LNHDA and CDR2 SQIVND (reference sequence). The CDR3 contains 14 residues. V lost 4 bases and J lost 3, with 12 bases in between. CDR3 sequence (DNA): TGTGCCAGTAGTAGAGCCAGGGTCTACACTGAAGCTTTCTTT. It yields the protein CASSRARVYTEAFF.

The chain couples TRBV5-6 to TRBJ1-2, with 11 bases identical to TRBD1. CDR1 SGHDT and CDR2 YYEEEE come from the germline V gene. The CDR3 consists of 16 residues. The V and J ends lost 0 bases and 2 bases, in that order; junction bases with no gene match: 3. In DNA, the CDR3 is TGTGCCAGCAGCTTGGAGGACAGGGGGCCGAACTATGGCTACACCTTC. This gives the protein CASSLEDRGPNYGYTF.